Listed here are 22 T cell receptor beta chains from one sample, sequenced in a study of T cell responses to AZD1222 COVID-19 vaccine. Libraries were prepared by immunoSEQ multiplex PCR; TCRdb keeps only in-frame clonotypes and omits some of them. The table records 99,000 or so clones, approximately 90% of them present only once. The sample in question was peripheral blood, obtained on day 0 of AZD1222 vaccination. These receptors all come from an adult in good health.

This chain joins TRBV19 and TRBJ1-2; D uncertain. CDR3 length: 14 amino acids. Germline V gene data show CDR1 as LNHDA and CDR2 as SQIVND (reference sequence). Trimming cost V 6 bases and J 2 bases, with 13 bases left between them. The CDR3 spells CASRRGGLNYGYTF. CDR3 in DNA: TGTGCCAGTAGGCGGGGAGGGCTGAACTATGGCTACACCTTC.

The chain links TRBV7-6 to TRBJ2-1; D ambiguous. Trimming shortened V by 1 base and J by 11 bases, and 12 bases separated the two germline ends. The CDR3 runs to 13 residues. Germline V gene lookup returns CDR1 SGHVS and CDR2 FNYEAQ. The CDR3 protein is CASSLDLIPQQFF. CDR3 nucleotide sequence: TGTGCCAGCAGCTTAGACCTAATACCCCAGCAGTTCTTC. Using reference TRBV7-6 and TRBJ2-1 for the parts outside the CDR3, the full variable domain is GAGVSQSPRYKVTKRGQDVALRCDPISGHVSLYWYRQALGQGPEFLTYFNYEAQQDKSGLPNDRFSAERPEGSISTLTIQRTEQRDSAMYRCASSLDLIPQQFFGPGTRLTVL.

This clone came up once. The chain carries TRBV6-2 or TRBV6-3 and TRBJ1-5, with 10 nucleotides matching TRBD1. CDR3 length: 16 residues. The germline gives CDR1 MNHEY, CDR2 SVGEGT. V trimming: 6 bases; J trimming: 5 bases; junction bases outside the gene matches: 10. The CDR3 protein is CASSPPRQGAYQPQHF. DNA for the CDR3: TGTGCCAGCAGCCCCCCGAGACAGGGGGCCTATCAGCCCCAGCATTTT.

This chain uses TRBV28 with TRBJ1-5; possibly TRBD1 for D (5 bases). This CDR3 has 14 residues. The ends were cut back, 5 bases at V and 1 base at J, with 9 bases in the middle. The germline CDR1 and CDR2 sequences are MDHEN and SYDVKM. Written as DNA, the CDR3 is TGTGCCAGCAGTCCAGGGCTAAGCAATCAGCCCCAGCATTTT. The encoded protein is CASSPGLSNQPQHF.

CDR3 in amino acids: CASREWTAAGANVLTF. The CDR3 nucleotides are TGTGCCAGCAGGGAATGGACGGCCGCTGGGGCCAACGTCCTGACTTTC. V usage is TRBV27 and J usage is TRBJ2-6, with D uncertain. CDR3 length equals 16 residues. V shed 6 bases and J shed 2 bases, with 14 bases lying between them. From germline, CDR1 is MNHEY and CDR2 SMNVEV (reference sequence). The variable domain in full, with the rest retrieved from reference TRBV27 and TRBJ2-6, is EAQVTQNPRYLITVTGKKLTVTCSQNMNHEYMSWYRQDPGLGLRQIYYSMNVEVTDKGDVPEGYKVSRKEKRNFPLILESPSPNQTSLYFCASREWTAAGANVLTFGAGSRLTVL.

The chain combines TRBV7-8 with TRBJ1-1; D is perhaps TRBD1 (5 bases). Trimming pared 6 bases from V and 4 bases from J, leaving 15 bases between. The CDR3 runs to 14 residues. Germline CDR1 reads SGHVS; CDR2 reads FQNEAQ. CDR3 loop: CASSIGFGTTEAFF. Here the CDR3 DNA reads TGTGCCAGCAGTATAGGGTTCGGGACCACTGAAGCTTTCTTT. The complete variable domain, with remaining parts taken from reference TRBV7-8 and TRBJ1-1, reads GAGVSQSPRYKVAKRGQDVALRCDPISGHVSLFWYQQALGQGPEFLTYFQNEAQLDKSGLPSDRFFAERPEGSVSTLKIQRTQQEDSAVYLCASSIGFGTTEAFFGQGTRLTVV.

The chain combines TRBV6-1 with TRBJ2-7, with D tentatively TRBD1 (6 bases). Germline values: CDR1 MNHNS, CDR2 SASEGT. The CDR3 loop spans 17 amino acids. The V end was cut by 4 bases, the J end by 6 bases, with 25 bases between. The CDR3 bases are TGTGCCAGCAGTGGAAATTCAGGGGCCGGAGTATCAAGCGAGCAGTACTTC. The encoded protein is CASSGNSGAGVSSEQYF.

The J gene is TRBJ1-5, the V gene TRBV1; the table's D gene call, TRBD1, was not cross checked with the DNA. TRBV1 is a pseudogene. The CDR3 runs 16 residues. The CDR3 is CTSSQVLAGMFQPQHF. The CDR3, as DNA: TGCACCAGCAGCCAAGTATTGGCAGGGATGTTTCAGCCCCAGCATTTT.

The chain is built from TRBV27 and TRBJ2-3; no clear D gene. This CDR3 spans 12 amino acids. Germline V lookup: CDR1 MNHEY, CDR2 SMNVEV (reference sequence). Trimming stripped 3 bases from V and 2 bases from J, with 3 bases between. CDR3 protein: CASSFLTDTQYF. CDR3 DNA sequence: TGTGCCAGCAGTTTCCTCACAGATACGCAGTATTTT.

The chain recombines TRBV3-1 (or the pseudogene TRBV3-2) with TRBJ2-7; D remains unclear. Germline V CDR1 and CDR2: LGHDT, YNNKEL (reference sequence). The V end lost 1 base, the J end lost 2 bases, and 12 bases lay between the germline ends. This CDR3 comprises 15 residues. The CDR3 loop reads CASSQGQSGAYEQYF. The CDR3 DNA is TGTGCCAGCAGCCAAGGGCAGTCAGGAGCCTACGAGCAGTACTTC.

The chain has TRBV28 and TRBJ2-5; 7 nucleotides align to TRBD1. Germline-derived CDR1 and CDR2 are MDHEN and SYDVKM. The CDR3 length is 13 residues. Trimming removed 4 bases from V and 1 base from J; junction bases left unmatched: 0. The CDR3: CASSWDSQETQYF. Here the CDR3 DNA reads TGTGCCAGCAGTTGGGACAGCCAAGAGACCCAGTACTTC.

The CDR3 loop is CASSERGDGVSGNTIYF. CDR3 DNA sequence: TGTGCCAGCAGCGAGAGGGGGGACGGTGTCTCTGGAAACACCATATATTTT. J is TRBJ1-3 and V is TRBV9, with a tentative D call TRBD1 (6 bases). The CDR3 runs 17 residues. Germline V CDR1 and CDR2: SGDLS, YYNGEE. V gave up 3 bases and J gave up 0 bases, with 16 bases separating them.

The V and J genes are TRBV7-9 and TRBJ1-2; 7 positions match TRBD1. The CDR3 runs 14 residues. V lost 4 bases and J lost 3; bases outside the gene matches: 5. Germline CDR1 SEHNR, CDR2 FQNEAQ (reference sequence). The CDR3 coding sequence is TGTGCCAGCAGCTCGAGGGGGCCGGACTATGGCTACACCTTC. As protein: CASSSRGPDYGYTF. The complete variable domain, with remaining parts taken from reference TRBV7-9 and TRBJ1-2, reads DTGVSQNPRHKITKRGQNVTFRCDPISEHNRLYWYRQTLGQGPEFLTYFQNEAQLEKSRLLSDRFSAERPKGSFSTLEIQRTEQGDSAMYLCASSSRGPDYGYTFGSGTRLTVV.

This clone is a singleton in its sample. This chain connects TRBV18 to TRBJ2-3; D is possibly TRBD2 (7 bases). Germline V gives CDR1 KGHSH, CDR2 LQKENI. V dropped 6 bases and J dropped 0 bases, with 13 bases sitting between them. The CDR3 is made up of 15 amino acids. The CDR3 DNA reads as TGTGCCAGCTCCTCGGCGGGGGCTAGCACAGATACGCAGTATTTT. Amino acid sequence: CASSSAGASTDTQYF.

The CDR3 protein is CASSQRRQINTEAFF. The CDR3, as DNA: TGTGCCAGCAGCCAAAGGCGGCAAATCAACACTGAAGCTTTCTTT. This chain uses TRBV3-1 (or the pseudogene TRBV3-2) with TRBJ1-1; D uncertain. The CDR3 has 15 amino acids. In germline, CDR1 is LGHDT, CDR2 YNNKEL (reference sequence). The V and J ends lost 2 bases and 2 bases respectively, with 12 bases between them.

This chain connects TRBV7-9 to TRBJ1-5; D might be TRBD1 (5 bases). This CDR3 comprises 13 residues. V lost 6 bases and J 4 bases, leaving 10 bases between the germline ends. Germline V gives CDR1 SEHNR, CDR2 FQNEAQ (reference sequence). The CDR3 loop reads CASSPGTNQPQHF. DNA of the CDR3: TGTGCCAGCAGTCCCGGGACGAATCAGCCCCAGCATTTT.

The genes are TRBV6-5 and TRBJ1-5; TRBD1 aligns across 10 bases. Trimming took 8 bases from V and 5 from J; bases not matched to a gene: 0. CDR1 MNHEY and CDR2 SVGAGI come from the germline V gene. The CDR3 covers 12 residues. The CDR3 DNA reads as TGTGCCAGCGGGACAGGGGATCAGCCCCAGCATTTT. Translation: CASGTGDQPQHF.

The genes are TRBV27 and TRBJ1-2; D possibly corresponds to TRBD1 (6 bases). Trimming shortened V by 5 bases and J by 4 bases, and 14 bases separated the two germline ends. The length of the CDR3 is 14 residues. Germline V gene sequence: CDR1 MNHEY, CDR2 SMNVEV (reference sequence). The CDR3 sequence: CASSPLRGLYGYTF. CDR3 in DNA: TGTGCCAGCAGTCCCCTCAGGGGCCTCTATGGCTACACCTTC.

The chain joins TRBV28 to TRBJ2-7; 10 bases align to TRBD2. In germline, CDR1 is MDHEN, CDR2 SYDVKM. The CDR3 is made up of 14 amino acids. J lost 3 bases, V lost 5 bases, and 4 bases had no gene match. The CDR3 here is CASSPGTSDYEQYF. The DNA for the CDR3 is TGTGCCAGCAGTCCCGGGACTAGCGACTACGAGCAGTACTTC.

This clone showed up just a few times. The genes are TRBV5-4 and TRBJ2-7; the D is unclear. V lost 0 bases and J 2 bases, leaving 6 bases between the germline ends. Germline V gives CDR1 SGHNT, CDR2 YYREEE (reference sequence). This CDR3 has 13 amino acids. This chain's CDR3 is CASSLGSAYEQYF. The DNA for the CDR3 is TGTGCCAGCAGCTTGGGATCGGCCTACGAGCAGTACTTC.

As for this clone: The same CDR3 arises from other DNA sequences in this sample as well. J is TRBJ2-5 and V is TRBV14; no clear D. Per germline, CDR1 SGHDN and CDR2 FVKESK. Deletions cut 1 base from V and 4 bases from J, with 7 bases between. The CDR3 has 13 residues. CDR3 residues: CASSQGSRETQYF. CDR3 DNA sequence: TGTGCCAGCAGCCAAGGCAGTCGAGAGACCCAGTACTTC.

The chain has TRBV28 and TRBJ1-4; 7 bases are shared with TRBD1. Per the germline V gene, CDR1 is MDHEN and CDR2 is SYDVKM. Trimming removed 7 bases from V and 11 bases from J; junction bases left unmatched: 25. This CDR3 has 18 residues. CDR3 DNA: TGTGCCAGCAAGGGGGCCCACGGGAGGAGTGGGATTGGTGTGAAACTGTTTTTT. Translated: CASKGAHGRSGIGVKLFF.